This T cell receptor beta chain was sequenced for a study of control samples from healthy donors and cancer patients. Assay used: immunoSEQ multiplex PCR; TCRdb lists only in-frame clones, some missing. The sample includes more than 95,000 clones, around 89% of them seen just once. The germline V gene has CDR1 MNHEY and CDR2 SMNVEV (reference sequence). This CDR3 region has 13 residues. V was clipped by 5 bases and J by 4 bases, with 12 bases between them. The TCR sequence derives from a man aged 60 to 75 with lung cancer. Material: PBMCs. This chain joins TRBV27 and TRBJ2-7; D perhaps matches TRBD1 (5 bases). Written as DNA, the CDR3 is TGTGCCAGCAGTAAGACAGCGTTATACGAGCAGTACTTC. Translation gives CASSKTALYEQYF.